Listed below are T cell receptor beta chains from one sample, sequenced in a study of cytomegalovirus exposure and HLA in healthy donors. Here immunoSEQ multiplex PCR was the method, and the copy in TCRdb shows in-frame clones only, minus some. The sample records some 73,000 clones, approximately 90% being singletons. Source material: PBMCs. Receptors originate from a woman aged 18-29 years in good health and CMV-seropositive. Each CDR3 is given with its conserved first and last residue. Each record gives: clone size, D gene, V gene, J gene, CDR3 protein, CDR3 DNA. A D gene is named only where the DNA matches it firmly. The size field is filled for only some rows; it gives once, few, many or a size class.

.	TRBD1	TRBV28	TRBJ2-7	CASSLTGNSDEQYF	TGTGCCAGCAGTTTGACAGGGAATAGCGACGAGCAGTACTTC
.	TRBD2	TRBV27	TRBJ2-3	CASSPGLAGLTDTQYF	TGTGCCAGCAGTCCGGGACTAGCGGGCCTCACAGATACGCAGTATTTT
.	.	TRBV29-1	TRBJ2-3	CSVEWYLTEDTQYF	TGCAGCGTTGAATGGTACCTAACTGAAGATACGCAGTATTTT
.	.	TRBV9	TRBJ2-7	CASSVLGQYF	TGTGCCAGCAGCGTCCTAGGGCAGTACTTC
.	TRBD2	TRBV7-9	TRBJ2-3	CASSRGVSTDTQYF	TGTGCCAGCAGCCGGGGGGTCAGCACAGATACGCAGTATTTT
.	TRBD1	TRBV6-4	TRBJ2-3	CASSTGATDTQYF	TGTGCCAGCAGTACAGGGGCCACAGATACGCAGTATTTT
.	.	TRBV18	TRBJ2-1	CASSPPITGYRAQRVF	TGTGCCAGCTCACCACCTATTACAGGGTATAGGGCTCAGAGGGTCTTC
.	.	TRBV19	TRBJ1-2	CASSIRNGAGENGYTF	TGTGCCAGTAGTATACGTAACGGGGCAGGGGAGAATGGCTACACCTTC
.	TRBD1	TRBV11-2	TRBJ1-1	CASSLVQGTGGEWGAFF	TGTGCCAGCAGCTTAGTCCAAGGGACAGGGGGCGAGTGGGGAGCTTTCTTT
.	.	TRBV27	TRBJ1-5	CASSLNSEVVQPQHF	TGTGCCAGCAGTTTGAATTCCGAGGTGGTTCAGCCCCAGCATTTT
.	.	TRBV29-1	TRBJ1-1	CSGSTGYVTEAFF	TGCAGCGGTTCAACAGGATATGTCACTGAAGCTTTCTTT
.	.	TRBV19	TRBJ2-1	CASSILETLAGNEQFF	TGTGCCAGTAGTATATTGGAGACTCTAGCTGGCAATGAGCAGTTCTTC
.	.	TRBV11-2	TRBJ2-1	CASSSTTSSYNEQFF	TGTGCCAGCAGCTCAACTACGAGCTCCTACAATGAGCAGTTCTTC
.	.	TRBV10-3	TRBJ1-4	CAISEVQGVGEKLFF	TGTGCCATCAGTGAGGTACAGGGAGTAGGCGAAAAACTGTTTTTT
.	TRBD1	TRBV7-3	TRBJ1-3	CASSLARGPTGDSAGNTIYF	TGTGCCAGCAGCCTCGCGAGAGGGCCGACAGGGGACTCCGCTGGAAACACCATATATTTT
.	.	TRBV28	TRBJ1-5	CANSLYSNSNQPQHF	TGTGCCAACAGTTTGTACAGCAATAGCAATCAGCCCCAGCATTTT
few	.	TRBV4-3	TRBJ1-6	CASSQDIENSPLHF	TGCGCCAGCAGCCAAGATATTGAGAATTCACCCCTCCACTTT